This entry lists 5 T cell receptor beta chains sequenced from one sample in a study of beta chain features in type 1 diabetes. Points from the study as a whole: Moderately but significantly shorter TCRB CDR3s were found in Type 1 diabetes patients in all four CD4+ subsets.

Expressed TCRB transcripts were sequenced, since all the RNA that had been isolated was reverse transcribed. Measured with immunoSEQ multiplex PCR; TCRdb has only the in-frame clones, and not every one. The sample gives 130,000 or so clones, approximately 16% of which show up once; around 2.5% is in the top ten. No antigen is known for these receptors. The sequencing sample was made of central memory CD4+ T cells from blood. The receptors originated from a man aged 25 to 40 with type 1 diabetes.

The V call is TRBV28, the J call TRBJ1-4; D possibly corresponds to TRBD1 (5 bases). Trimming left V 7 bases short and J 6 bases short, with 21 bases between. CDR1 and CDR2 (germline): MDHEN, SYDVKM. The CDR3 consists of 16 residues. The CDR3 DNA sequence: TGTGCCAGCATAGAATGGCAGGGAGGGCTGGATGAAAAACTGTTTTTT. Its protein is CASIEWQGGLDEKLFF.

V usage is TRBV6-5 and J usage is TRBJ2-7; 11 bases map to TRBD2. The CDR3 sequence is 15 residues long. Germline-derived CDR1 and CDR2 are MNHEY and SVGAGI. J lost 2 bases, V lost 6 bases, and 6 bases had no gene match. The CDR3 protein is CASSPGLAATYEQYF. CDR3 DNA sequence: TGTGCCAGCAGCCCGGGACTAGCGGCTACCTACGAGCAGTACTTC.

This clone appeared a few times. The chain uses TRBV6-5 and TRBJ2-6, with D possibly being TRBD1 (7 bases). V was shortened by 6 bases and J by 4 bases, with 13 bases between the two germline ends. The CDR3 has 15 residues. CDR1 and CDR2 (germline): MNHEY, SVGAGI. The CDR3 region is CASSQQGGGANVLTF. Here the CDR3 DNA reads TGTGCCAGCAGCCAGCAGGGGGGCGGGGCCAACGTCCTGACTTTC.

At least ten counts were recorded for this clone. The chain is built from TRBV10-3 and TRBJ2-1; 7 nucleotides agree with TRBD1. Germline lookup yields CDR1 ENHRY and CDR2 SYGVKD. The CDR3 runs to 12 residues. After removal of 6 bases from V and 9 bases from J, the junction contained 5 bases not matched to a gene. As DNA, the CDR3 is TGTGCCATCAGCCGGGACAGACGTGAGCAGTTCTTC. Translating gives CAISRDRREQFF.

This clone was seen a handful of times. V is TRBV21-1 and J is TRBJ2-4; the table names TRBD2, a call not compared with the DNA. TRBV21-1 is tagged as a pseudogene. The CDR3 is 19 residues long. DNA for the CDR3: TGTGCCAGCAGGATGGTGAGGCGGAGGCCCCTACAAGCCAAAAACATTCAGTACTTC. Residues: CASRMVRRRPLQAKNIQYF.